The 8 T cell receptor beta chains below were found in one sample sequenced in a study of blood T cells in healthy people across ages. A second about 6 to 12 cycle PCR used barcoded and J-beta primers. TCRdb itself ran the 5' RACE reads through MiXCR, one entry per CDR3 protein. This table holds about 680,000 distinct CDR3 sequences, approximately 49% found once. Sequenced sample: blood. These receptors came from a woman aged 55-69 years in good health.

The CDR3 region is CASSQYDEQFF. CDR3 coding DNA: TGTGCCAGCAGCCAATACGATGAGCAGTTCTTC. The chain couples TRBV7-2 to TRBJ2-1, with D unresolved. Germline lookup yields CDR1 SGHTA and CDR2 FQGNSA. The CDR3 covers 11 residues. The V end was cut by 5 bases, the J end by 8 bases, with 7 bases between.

The table lists this clonotype with many counts. J is TRBJ1-2 and V is TRBV29-1; D gene unclear. The germline V and J ends were trimmed by 6 bases and 2 bases, with 16 bases remaining between them. CDR1 and CDR2 (germline): SQVTM, ANQGSEA. The CDR3 sequence is 14 residues long. The DNA of the CDR3 is TGCAGCGTCGGATTGTCCGCGGGGAACTATGGCTACACCTTC. Translation gives CSVGLSAGNYGYTF.

There are many counts of this clonotype. This chain links TRBV4-3 with TRBJ2-7; no clear D gene. V lost 0 bases, J lost 0 bases, and 12 bases lay in between. CDR1 and CDR2 (germline): LGHNA, YSLEER. There are 16 residues in the CDR3. The CDR3 reads CASSQDYALISYEQYF. As DNA, the CDR3 is TGCGCCAGCAGCCAAGACTACGCCCTCATCTCCTACGAGCAGTACTTC.

This clonotype came up a few times. The chain has TRBV7-2 and TRBJ2-3; D gene ambiguous. Germline values: CDR1 SGHTA, CDR2 FQGNSA. The length of the CDR3 is 15 residues. V was trimmed by 1 base and J by 2 bases, leaving 10 bases between them. The DNA of the CDR3 is TGTGCCAGCAGCTTAGGTAGTAAAGTCACAGATACGCAGTATTTT. The encoded protein is CASSLGSKVTDTQYF.

Notes on this clonotype: Its ends do not fully match the called genes, so a read error is possible. CDR3: CACSPDRDPYNEQFF. CDR3 sequence (DNA): TGTGCCTGCAGCCCAGACAGGGACCCCTACAATGAGCAGTTCTTC. The chain couples TRBV5-8 to TRBJ2-1, with TRBD1 matching over 7 bases. CDR1 is SGHTS, CDR2 YDEGEE, per germline. The CDR3 runs 15 residues.

The sample holds a few counts of this clonotype. This rearrangement joins TRBV20-1 to TRBJ2-5, with no clear D. V lost 1 base to trimming and J lost 11 bases, with 11 bases between them. This CDR3 spans 11 amino acids. Germline V gene lookup returns CDR1 DFQATT and CDR2 SNEGSKA (reference sequence). The CDR3 is CSARVYNEQYF. As DNA, the CDR3 is TGCAGTGCTAGAGTCTACAATGAGCAGTACTTC.

This chain links TRBV9 with TRBJ1-1; weak D call: TRBD1 (5 bases). V was trimmed by 0 bases and J by 0 bases, leaving 9 bases between them. This CDR3 has 15 residues. Per germline, CDR1 SGDLS and CDR2 YYNGEE. CDR3 amino acids: CASSVGGVMNTEAFF. CDR3 coding DNA: TGTGCCAGCAGCGTAGGGGGCGTCATGAACACTGAAGCTTTCTTT.

This clonotype has at least ten counts. The chain carries TRBV7-2 and TRBJ2-7, with D uncertain. Germline V gene data show CDR1 as SGHTA and CDR2 as FQGNSA. CDR3 length: 14 residues. V dropped 0 bases and J dropped 1 base, with 7 bases sitting between them. The CDR3 DNA sequence: TGTGCCAGCAGCTTAGCTAGCAGTTCCTACGAGCAGTACTTC. It encodes CASSLASSSYEQYF.